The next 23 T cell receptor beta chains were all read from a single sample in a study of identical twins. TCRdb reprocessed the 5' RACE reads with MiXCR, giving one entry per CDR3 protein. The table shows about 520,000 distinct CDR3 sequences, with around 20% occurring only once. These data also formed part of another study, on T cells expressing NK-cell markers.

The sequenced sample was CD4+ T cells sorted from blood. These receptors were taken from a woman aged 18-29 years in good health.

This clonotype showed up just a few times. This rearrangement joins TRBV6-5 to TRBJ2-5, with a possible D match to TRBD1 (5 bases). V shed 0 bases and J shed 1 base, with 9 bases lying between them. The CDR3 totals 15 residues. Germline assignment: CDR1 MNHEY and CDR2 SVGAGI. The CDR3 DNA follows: TGTGCCAGCAGTTACTCCCAGGGCATCCAAGAGACCCAGTACTTC. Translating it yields CASSYSQGIQETQYF.

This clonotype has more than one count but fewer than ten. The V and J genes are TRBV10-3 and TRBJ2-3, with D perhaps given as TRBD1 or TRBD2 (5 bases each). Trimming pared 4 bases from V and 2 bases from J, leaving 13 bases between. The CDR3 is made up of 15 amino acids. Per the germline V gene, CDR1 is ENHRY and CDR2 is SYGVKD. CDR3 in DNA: TGTGCCATCAGTGCTGGGGGATCTGACACAGATACGCAGTATTTT. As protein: CAISAGGSDTDTQYF.

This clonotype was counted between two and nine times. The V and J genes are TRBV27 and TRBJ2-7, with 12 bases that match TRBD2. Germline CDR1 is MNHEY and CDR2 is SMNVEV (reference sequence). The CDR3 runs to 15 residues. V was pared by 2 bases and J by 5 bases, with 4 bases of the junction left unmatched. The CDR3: CASSLRLAGVNEQYF. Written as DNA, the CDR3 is TGTGCCAGCAGTTTACGACTAGCGGGAGTGAACGAGCAGTACTTC.

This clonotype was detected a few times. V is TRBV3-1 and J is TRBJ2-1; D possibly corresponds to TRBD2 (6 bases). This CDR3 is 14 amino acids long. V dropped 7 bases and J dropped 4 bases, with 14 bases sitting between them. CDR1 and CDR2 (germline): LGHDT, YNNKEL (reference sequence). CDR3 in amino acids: CASTLGDSYNEQFF. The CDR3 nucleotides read TGTGCCAGCACCCTTGGGGACTCTTACAATGAGCAGTTCTTC.

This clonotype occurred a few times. CDR3 protein: CASSGTYLSYEQYF. The CDR3 coding sequence is TGTGCCAGCAGTGGGACTTATCTCTCCTACGAGCAGTACTTC. The rearrangement joins TRBV12-3 or TRBV12-4 to TRBJ2-7; D might be TRBD2 (6 bases). The germline V and J ends were trimmed by 5 bases and 0 bases, with 11 bases remaining between them. This CDR3 comprises 14 residues.

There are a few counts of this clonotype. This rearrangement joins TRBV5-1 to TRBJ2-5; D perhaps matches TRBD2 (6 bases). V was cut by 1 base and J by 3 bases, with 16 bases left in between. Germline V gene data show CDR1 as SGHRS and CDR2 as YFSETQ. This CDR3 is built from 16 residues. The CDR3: CASSLRSSGGKETQYF. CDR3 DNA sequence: TGCGCCAGCAGCTTGCGGTCCAGCGGAGGGAAAGAGACCCAGTACTTC.

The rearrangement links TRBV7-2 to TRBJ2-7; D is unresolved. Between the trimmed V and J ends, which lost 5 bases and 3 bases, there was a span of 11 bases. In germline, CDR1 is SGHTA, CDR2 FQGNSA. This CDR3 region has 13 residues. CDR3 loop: CASSQASRYEQYF. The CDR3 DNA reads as TGTGCCAGCAGCCAAGCCAGCCGCTACGAGCAGTACTTC.

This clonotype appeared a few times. CDR3 region: CASSLYQDTQYF. CDR3 nucleotide sequence: TGTGCCAGCAGCCTCTATCAAGATACGCAGTATTTT. V and J are TRBV12-3 or TRBV12-4 and TRBJ2-3; no firm D call. V dropped 6 bases and J dropped 5 bases, with 9 bases sitting between them. The CDR3 contains 12 residues.

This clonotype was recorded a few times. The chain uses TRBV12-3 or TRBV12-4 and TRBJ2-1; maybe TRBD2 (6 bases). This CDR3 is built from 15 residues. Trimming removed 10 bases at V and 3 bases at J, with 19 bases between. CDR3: CATGDTGTGYNEQFF. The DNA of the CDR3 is TGTGCCACAGGCGACACCGGGACTGGCTACAATGAGCAGTTCTTC.

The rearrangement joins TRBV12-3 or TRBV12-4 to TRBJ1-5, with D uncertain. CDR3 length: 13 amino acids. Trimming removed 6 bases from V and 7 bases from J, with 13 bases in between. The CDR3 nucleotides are TGTGCCAGCAGCATAATTGACACCCAGCCCCAGCATTTT. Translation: CASSIIDTQPQHF.

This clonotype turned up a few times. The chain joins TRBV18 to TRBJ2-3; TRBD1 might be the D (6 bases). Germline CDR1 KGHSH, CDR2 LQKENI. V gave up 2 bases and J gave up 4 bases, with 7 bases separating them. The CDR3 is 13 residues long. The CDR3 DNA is TGTGCCAGCTCACCAGGGGGCGCAGATACGCAGTATTTT. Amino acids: CASSPGGADTQYF.

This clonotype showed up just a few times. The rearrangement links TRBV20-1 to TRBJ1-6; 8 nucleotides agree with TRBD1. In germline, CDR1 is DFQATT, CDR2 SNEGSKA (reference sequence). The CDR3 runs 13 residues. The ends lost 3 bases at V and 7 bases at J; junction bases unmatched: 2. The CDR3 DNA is TGCAGTGCTAGCGGACAGGGCAATTCACCCCTCCACTTT. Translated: CSASGQGNSPLHF.

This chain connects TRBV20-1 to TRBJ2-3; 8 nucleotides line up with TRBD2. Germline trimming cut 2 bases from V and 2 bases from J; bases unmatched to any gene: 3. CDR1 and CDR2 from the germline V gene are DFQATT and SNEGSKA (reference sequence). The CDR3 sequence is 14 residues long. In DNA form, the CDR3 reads TGCAGTGCTAGACGGACTAGCACCACAGATACGCAGTATTTT. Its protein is CSARRTSTTDTQYF.

The CDR3 coding sequence is TGTGCCAGCTCACCACCGGGACGCGGGACTGAAGCTTTCTTT. Encoded protein: CASSPPGRGTEAFF. This chain uses TRBV18 with TRBJ1-1, with D possibly being TRBD1 (5 bases). The CDR3 loop spans 14 amino acids. Germline V CDR1 and CDR2: KGHSH, LQKENI. V was cut by 0 bases and J by 5 bases, with 10 bases left in between.

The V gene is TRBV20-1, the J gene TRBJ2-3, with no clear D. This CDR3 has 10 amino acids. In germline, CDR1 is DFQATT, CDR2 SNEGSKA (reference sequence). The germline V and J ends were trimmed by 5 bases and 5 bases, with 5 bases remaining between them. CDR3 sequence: CSAEKDTQYF. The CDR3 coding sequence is TGCAGTGCTGAAAAAGATACGCAGTATTTT.

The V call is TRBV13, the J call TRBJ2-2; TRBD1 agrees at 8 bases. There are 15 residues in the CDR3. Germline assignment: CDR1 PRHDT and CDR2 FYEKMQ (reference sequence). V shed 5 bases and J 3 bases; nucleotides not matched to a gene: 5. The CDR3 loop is CASSQDREDTGELFF. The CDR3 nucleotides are TGTGCCAGCAGCCAGGACAGGGAAGACACCGGGGAGCTGTTTTTT.

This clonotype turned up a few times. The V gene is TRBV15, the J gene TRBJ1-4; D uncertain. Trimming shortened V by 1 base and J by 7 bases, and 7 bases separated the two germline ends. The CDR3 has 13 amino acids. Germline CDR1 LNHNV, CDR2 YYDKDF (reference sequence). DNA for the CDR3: TGTGCCACCAGCAGAGGGTATAGTGAAAAACTGTTTTTT. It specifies CATSRGYSEKLFF.

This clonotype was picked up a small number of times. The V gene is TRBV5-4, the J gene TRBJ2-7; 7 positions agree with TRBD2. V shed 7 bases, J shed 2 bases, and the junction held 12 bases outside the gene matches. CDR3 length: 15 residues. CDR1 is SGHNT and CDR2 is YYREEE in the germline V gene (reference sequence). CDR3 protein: CASRTSLSLTYEQYF. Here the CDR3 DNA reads TGTGCCAGCCGGACTAGTCTCTCTCTTACCTACGAGCAGTACTTC.

CDR3 sequence (DNA): TGTGCCAGCAGCTCGATAGGGACGGTGCAGTTCTTC. It specifies CASSSIGTVQFF. The genes are TRBV5-5 and TRBJ2-1, with D perhaps being TRBD1 or TRBD2 (5 bases each). Germline CDR1 reads SGHKS; CDR2 reads YYEKEE (reference sequence). The CDR3 is made up of 12 amino acids. The V end lost 3 bases, the J end lost 12 bases, and 13 bases lay between the germline ends.

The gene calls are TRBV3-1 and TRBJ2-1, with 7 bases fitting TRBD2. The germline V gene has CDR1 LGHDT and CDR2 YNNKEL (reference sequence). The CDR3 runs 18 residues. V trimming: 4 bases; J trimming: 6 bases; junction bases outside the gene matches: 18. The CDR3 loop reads CASSPRTETSIYGNEQFF. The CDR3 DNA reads TGTGCCAGCAGCCCCCGGACGGAGACTAGCATTTATGGCAATGAGCAGTTCTTC.

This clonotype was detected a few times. In DNA form, the CDR3 reads TGTGCCAGTAGTATGGGACTAGCGGAGTTATACGAGCAGTACTTC. Protein: CASSMGLAELYEQYF. The genes are TRBV19 and TRBJ2-7; 11 bases fit TRBD2. From germline, CDR1 is LNHDA and CDR2 SQIVND (reference sequence). There are 15 residues in the CDR3. With 3 bases clipped from V and 4 bases from J, the junction kept 5 bases outside the gene matches.

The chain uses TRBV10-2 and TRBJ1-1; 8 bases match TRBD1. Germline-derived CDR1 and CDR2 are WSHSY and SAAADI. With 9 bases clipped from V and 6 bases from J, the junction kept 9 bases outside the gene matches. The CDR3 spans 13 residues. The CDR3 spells CASTVDRGAEAFF. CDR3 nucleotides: TGCGCCAGTACTGTTGACAGGGGCGCTGAAGCTTTCTTT.

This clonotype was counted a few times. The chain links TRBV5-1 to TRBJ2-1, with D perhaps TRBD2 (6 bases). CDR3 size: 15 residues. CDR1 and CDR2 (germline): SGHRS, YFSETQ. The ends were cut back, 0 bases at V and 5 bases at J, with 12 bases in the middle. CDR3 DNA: TGCGCCAGCAGCTTGGAGTCTCGGGGGAACAATGAGCAGTTCTTC. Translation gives CASSLESRGNNEQFF.